The sequence of this TCR beta chain was determined in a study of cytomegalovirus exposure and HLA in healthy donors. PCR amplification relied on 60 Vbeta primers (plus 13 Jbeta primers). This table comes from immunoSEQ multiplex PCR, and its TCRdb copy is limited to in-frame clones, with some not included. The table counts fewer than 250,000 clones; under 1% lies in the top ten. Germline CDR1 reads MNHEY; CDR2 reads SMNVEV (reference sequence). The V end lost 5 bases, the J end lost 6 bases, and 11 bases lay between the germline ends. This CDR3 is 13 amino acids long. Sequenced sample: PBMCs. The receptor's source is a woman aged 25 to 39 in good health and CMV-seropositive. The chain uses TRBV27 and TRBJ2-4, with TRBD1 as a possible D gene (6 bases). CDR3 sequence (DNA): TGTGCCAGCAGTCAATTACAGGGAAACATTCAGTACTTC. It yields the protein CASSQLQGNIQYF.